This TCR beta chain was found in a study of blood T cell repertoires in COVID-19. Participant ages covered about 18 to 89 years across 24 US areas. The table came from immunoSEQ multiplex PCR; TCRdb's copy has only in-frame clones and leaves some out. The top ten hold about 1.5% of the sample, which has a few hundred thousand clones, approximately 91% seen once. Sequenced: PBMCs or T cells enriched from blood (not recorded which). This TCR came from a woman aged 18 to 35 who had been exposed to COVID-19.

The CDR3 sequence is CASSELRGRSEQYF. The DNA of the CDR3 is TGTGCCAGCAGTGAATTGAGGGGGCGGTCCGAGCAGTACTTC. The J gene is TRBJ2-7, the V gene TRBV2, with 7 bases that match TRBD1. The germline V gene encodes CDR1 SNHLY and CDR2 FYNNEI. This CDR3 spans 14 amino acids. The V segment lost 2 bases and the J segment 6 bases; nucleotides outside the gene matches: 7.